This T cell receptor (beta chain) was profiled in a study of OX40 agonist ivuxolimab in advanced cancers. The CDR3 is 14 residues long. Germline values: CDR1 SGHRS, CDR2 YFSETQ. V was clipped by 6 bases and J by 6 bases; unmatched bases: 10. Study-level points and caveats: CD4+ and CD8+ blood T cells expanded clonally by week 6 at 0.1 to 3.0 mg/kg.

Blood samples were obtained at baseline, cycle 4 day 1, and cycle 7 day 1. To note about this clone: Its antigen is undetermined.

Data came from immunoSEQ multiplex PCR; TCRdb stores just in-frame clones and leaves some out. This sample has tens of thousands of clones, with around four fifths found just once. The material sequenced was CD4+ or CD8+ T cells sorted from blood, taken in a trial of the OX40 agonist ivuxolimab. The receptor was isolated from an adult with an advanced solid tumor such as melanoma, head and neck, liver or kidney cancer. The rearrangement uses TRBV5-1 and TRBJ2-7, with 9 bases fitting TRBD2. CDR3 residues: CASKPSTSGLEQYF. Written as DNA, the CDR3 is TGCGCCAGCAAACCTTCCACTAGCGGGCTCGAGCAGTACTTC.